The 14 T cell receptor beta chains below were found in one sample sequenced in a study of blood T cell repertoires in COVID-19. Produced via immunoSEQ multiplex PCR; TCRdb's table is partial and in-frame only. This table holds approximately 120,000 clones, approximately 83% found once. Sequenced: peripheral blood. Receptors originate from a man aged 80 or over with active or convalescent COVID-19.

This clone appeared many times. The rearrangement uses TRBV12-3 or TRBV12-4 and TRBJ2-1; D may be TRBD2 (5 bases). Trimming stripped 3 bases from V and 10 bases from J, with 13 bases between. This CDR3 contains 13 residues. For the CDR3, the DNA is TGTGCCAGCAGTTTTTGGGCTAGCAGCGAGCAGTTCTTC. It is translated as CASSFWASSEQFF.

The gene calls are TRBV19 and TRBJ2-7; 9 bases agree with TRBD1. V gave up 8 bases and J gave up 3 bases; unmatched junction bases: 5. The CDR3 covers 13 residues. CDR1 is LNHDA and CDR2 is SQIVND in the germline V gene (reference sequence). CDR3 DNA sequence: TGTGCCAGTGCGAGGACAGGGGACTACGAGCAGTACTTC. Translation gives CASARTGDYEQYF. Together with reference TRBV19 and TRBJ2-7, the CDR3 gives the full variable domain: DGGITQSPKYLFRKEGQNVTLSCEQNLNHDAMYWYRQDPGQGLRLIYYSQIVNDFQKGDIAEGYSVSREKKESFPLTVTSAQKNPTAFYLCASARTGDYEQYFGPGTRLTVT.

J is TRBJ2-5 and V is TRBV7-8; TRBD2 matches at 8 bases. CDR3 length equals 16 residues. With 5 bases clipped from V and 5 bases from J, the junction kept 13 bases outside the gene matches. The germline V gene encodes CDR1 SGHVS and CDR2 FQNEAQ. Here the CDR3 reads CASSPRDGRARETQYF. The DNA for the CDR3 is TGTGCCAGCAGCCCCCGTGACGGGAGGGCCCGGGAGACCCAGTACTTC. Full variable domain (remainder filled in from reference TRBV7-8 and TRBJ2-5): GAGVSQSPRYKVAKRGQDVALRCDPISGHVSLFWYQQALGQGPEFLTYFQNEAQLDKSGLPSDRFFAERPEGSVSTLKIQRTQQEDSAVYLCASSPRDGRARETQYFGPGTRLLVL.

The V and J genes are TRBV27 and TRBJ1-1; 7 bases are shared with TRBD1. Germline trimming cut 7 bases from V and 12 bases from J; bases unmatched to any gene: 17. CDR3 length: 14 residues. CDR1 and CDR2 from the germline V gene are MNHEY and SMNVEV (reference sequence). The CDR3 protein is CASKRGGAGRKTFF. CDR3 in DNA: TGTGCCAGCAAGCGAGGGGGCGCCGGACGCAAAACTTTCTTT.

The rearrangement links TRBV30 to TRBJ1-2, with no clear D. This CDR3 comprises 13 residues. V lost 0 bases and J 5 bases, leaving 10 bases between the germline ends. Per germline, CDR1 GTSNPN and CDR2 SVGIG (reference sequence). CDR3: CAWSVNGRYGYTF. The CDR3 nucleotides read TGTGCCTGGAGTGTAAATGGGAGGTATGGCTACACCTTC. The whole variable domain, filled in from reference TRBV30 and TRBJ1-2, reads SQTIHQWPATLVQPVGSPLSLECTVEGTSNPNLYWYRQAAGRGLQLLFYSVGIGQISSEVPQNLSASRPQDRQFILSSKKLLLSDSGFYLCAWSVNGRYGYTFGSGTRLTVV.

CDR3 sequence reads: CASRTDRSGGYTF. The CDR3 DNA reads as TGTGCCAGCAGGACTGATCGGAGTGGTGGCTACACCTTC. The rearrangement uses TRBV6-1 and TRBJ1-2; no firm D call. Trimming stripped 6 bases from V and 7 bases from J, with 15 bases between. Looked up from germline, CDR1 is MNHNS and CDR2 is SASEGT. The length of the CDR3 is 13 residues.

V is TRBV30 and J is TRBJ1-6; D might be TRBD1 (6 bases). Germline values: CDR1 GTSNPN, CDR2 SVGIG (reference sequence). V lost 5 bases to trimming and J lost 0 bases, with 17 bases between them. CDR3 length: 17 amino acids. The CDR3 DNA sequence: TGTGCCTGGTCATCCGACAGGAGTAGCTCCTATAATTCACCCCTCCACTTT. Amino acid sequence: CAWSSDRSSSYNSPLHF.

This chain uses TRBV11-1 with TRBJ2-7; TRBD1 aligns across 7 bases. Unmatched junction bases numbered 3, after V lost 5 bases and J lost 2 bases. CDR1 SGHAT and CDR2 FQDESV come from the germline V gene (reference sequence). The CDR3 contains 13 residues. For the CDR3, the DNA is TGTGCCAGCAGCCCTGGGACAGCCTACGAGCAGTACTTC. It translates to CASSPGTAYEQYF. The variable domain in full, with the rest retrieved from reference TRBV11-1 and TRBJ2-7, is EAEVAQSPRYKITEKSQAVAFWCDPISGHATLYWYRQILGQGPELLVQFQDESVVDDSQLPKDRFSAERLKGVDSTLKIQPAELGDSAMYLCASSPGTAYEQYFGPGTRLTVT.

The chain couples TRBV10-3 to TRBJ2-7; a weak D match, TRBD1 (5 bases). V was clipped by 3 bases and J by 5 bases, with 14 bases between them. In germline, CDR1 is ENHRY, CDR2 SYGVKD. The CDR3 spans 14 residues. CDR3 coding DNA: TGTGCCATCAGTGACCAGGGCTCTACGGACGAGCAGTACTTC. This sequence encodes CAISDQGSTDEQYF.

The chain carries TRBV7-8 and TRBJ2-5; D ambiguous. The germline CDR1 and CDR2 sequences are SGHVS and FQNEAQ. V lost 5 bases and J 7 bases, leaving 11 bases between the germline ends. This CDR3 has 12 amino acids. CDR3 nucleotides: TGTGCCAGCAGCCTGGAAACGGGGACCCAGTACTTC. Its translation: CASSLETGTQYF.

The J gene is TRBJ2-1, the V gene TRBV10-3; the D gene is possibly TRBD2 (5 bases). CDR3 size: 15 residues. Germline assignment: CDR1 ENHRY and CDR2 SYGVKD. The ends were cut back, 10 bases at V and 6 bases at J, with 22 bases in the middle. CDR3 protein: CATTRTSERGNEQFF. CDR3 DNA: TGTGCCACCACTAGGACTTCGGAAAGAGGCAATGAGCAGTTCTTC.

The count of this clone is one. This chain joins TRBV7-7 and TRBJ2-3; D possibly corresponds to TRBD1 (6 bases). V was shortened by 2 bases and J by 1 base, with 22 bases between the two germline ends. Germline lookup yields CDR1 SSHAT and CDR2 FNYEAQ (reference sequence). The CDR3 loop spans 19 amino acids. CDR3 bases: TGTGCCAGCAGCTTATTCCCCCAGGGACAAGGGGTAGGCACAGATACGCAGTATTTT. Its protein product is CASSLFPQGQGVGTDTQYF.

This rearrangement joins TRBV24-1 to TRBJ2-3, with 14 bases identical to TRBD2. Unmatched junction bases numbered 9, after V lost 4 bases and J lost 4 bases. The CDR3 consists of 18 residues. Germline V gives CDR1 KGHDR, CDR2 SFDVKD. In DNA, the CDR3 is TGTGCCACCAGTGACTCGGGACTAGCGGGAGAGATTGCAGATACGCAGTATTTT. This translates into CATSDSGLAGEIADTQYF.

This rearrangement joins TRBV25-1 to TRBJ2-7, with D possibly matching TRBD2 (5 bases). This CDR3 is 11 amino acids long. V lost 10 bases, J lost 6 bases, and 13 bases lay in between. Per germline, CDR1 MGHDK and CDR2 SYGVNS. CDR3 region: CATTWESEQYF. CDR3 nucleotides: TGTGCCACTACCTGGGAGAGCGAGCAGTACTTC.